This entry is about one T cell receptor (beta chain). Its matching antigen is unknown. Different DNA sequences within this sample yield the same CDR3. This entry belongs to a study of cytomegalovirus exposure and HLA in healthy donors. Findings and limits, study-wide: In a later analysis, at a false discovery rate of 0.05, 15,000 to 20,000 TCR beta sequences were associated with HLA alleles. It was reported that TCR beta sequences correctly inferred the HLA-A and HLA-B alleles for most subjects.

Although they were nominally healthy when sampled, donors likely had unrecorded immune exposures. CDR3 length: 13 amino acids. With 1 base clipped from V and 5 bases from J, the junction kept 2 bases outside the gene matches. Per germline, CDR1 SGDLS and CDR2 YYNGEE. 13 Jbeta primers and 60 Vbeta primers were used for the PCR. This table comes from immunoSEQ multiplex PCR, and its TCRdb copy is limited to in-frame clones, with some not included. The top ten hold around 2.1% of the sample, which has 200,000 or so clones, 81% seen once. V is TRBV9 and J is TRBJ1-1, with TRBD1 identical over 7 bases. The specimen sequenced was PBMCs. This TCR derives from a woman aged 18-35 years in good health and CMV-seropositive. CDR3 bases: TGTGCCAGCAGCGTAAGCAGGGGGACTGAAGCTTTCTTT. Translating gives CASSVSRGTEAFF.